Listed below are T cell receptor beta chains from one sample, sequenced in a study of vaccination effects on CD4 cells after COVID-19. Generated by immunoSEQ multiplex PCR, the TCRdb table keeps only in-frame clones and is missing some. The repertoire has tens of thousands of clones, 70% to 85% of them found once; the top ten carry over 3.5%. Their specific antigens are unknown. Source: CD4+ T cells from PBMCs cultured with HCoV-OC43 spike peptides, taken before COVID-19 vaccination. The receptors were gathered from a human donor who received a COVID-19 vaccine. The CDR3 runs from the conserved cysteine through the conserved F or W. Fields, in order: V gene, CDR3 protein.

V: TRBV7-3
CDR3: CASSSGTGGYTF

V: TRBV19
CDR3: CASSDRRPDTQYF

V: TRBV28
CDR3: CASSFGTPRSEKLFF

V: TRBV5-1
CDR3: CASREQGGGTEAFF

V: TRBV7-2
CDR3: CASSLSGSLTNEKLFF

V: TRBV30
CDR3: CAFGQGTETQYF

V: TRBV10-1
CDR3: CASSESVGAGETQYF

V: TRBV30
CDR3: CAWSVHRWTEAFF

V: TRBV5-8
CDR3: CASSSGPGGEKLFF

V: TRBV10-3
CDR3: CAISETGSSYNSPLHF

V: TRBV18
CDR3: CASSPPERTNEQFF

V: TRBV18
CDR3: CASSPNRDLYAEAFF

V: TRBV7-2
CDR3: CASSSPTGYSNQPQHF

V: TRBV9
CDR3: CASSGRTGYITEAFF

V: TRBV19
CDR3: CASSPRGTLRGTGELFF

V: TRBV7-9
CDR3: CASSSGPFTGYTF

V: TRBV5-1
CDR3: CASSGGTATGELFF

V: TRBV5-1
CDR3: CASSLNPNTGELFF

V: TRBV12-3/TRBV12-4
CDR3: CATSGQINSPLHF

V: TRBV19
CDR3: CASSTYRGSGANVLTF

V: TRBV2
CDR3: CASSDSGRETQYF

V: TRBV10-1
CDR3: CASSEDSPSGANVLTF

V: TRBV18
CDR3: CASSPGQINEKLFF

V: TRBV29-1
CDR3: CSVVWDTSYNEQFF

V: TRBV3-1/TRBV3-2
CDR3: CASSQAGFGGYTF

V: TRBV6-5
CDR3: CASSRDANYGYTF

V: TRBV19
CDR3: CASRQQGRDGYTF

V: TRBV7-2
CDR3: CASSKSFGHLTNEKLFF

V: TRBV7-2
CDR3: CASSHGQFIEAELFF

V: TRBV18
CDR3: CASSSGTIDGYTF

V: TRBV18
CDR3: CASSGRMNTEAFF

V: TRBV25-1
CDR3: CASSESDRAGEKLFF

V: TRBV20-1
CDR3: CSASVTGNYGYTF

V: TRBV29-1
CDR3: CSVDRPPSGGALSTDTQYF

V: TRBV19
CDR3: CASSIGGGQPQHF

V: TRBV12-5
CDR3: CASGLVRDGTVPQGETQYF

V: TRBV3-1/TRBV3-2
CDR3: CASSRDRGVRDTQYF

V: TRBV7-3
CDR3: CASTQTSGGGYNEQFF